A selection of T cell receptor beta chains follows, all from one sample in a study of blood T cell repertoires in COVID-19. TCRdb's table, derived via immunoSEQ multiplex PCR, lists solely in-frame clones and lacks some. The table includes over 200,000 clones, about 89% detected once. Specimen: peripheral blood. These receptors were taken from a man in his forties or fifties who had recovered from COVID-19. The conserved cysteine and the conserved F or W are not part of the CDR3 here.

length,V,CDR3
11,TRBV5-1,ASSFGGNNEQF
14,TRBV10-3,AISELAGGPQETQY
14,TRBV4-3,ASSPQTGTTGNTIY
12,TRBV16,ASSQSMTGHGYT
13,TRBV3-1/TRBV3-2,ANSPCMGRSTEAF
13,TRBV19,ASSTTSGSRNEQF
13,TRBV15,ATSRDPPGYYEQY
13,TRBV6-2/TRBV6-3,ASSRAGGRRQTQY
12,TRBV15,ATSRVDSTYEQY
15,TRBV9,ASSPPRQDRANQPQH
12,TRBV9,ASSAPSQFYGYT
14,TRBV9,ASSALAGGNTGELF
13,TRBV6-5,ASSYSRTQEQPQH
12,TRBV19,ASSMINPVGTQY
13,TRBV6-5,ASSYDNRKGEKLF
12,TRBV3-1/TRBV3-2,ASSQAPVQDTQY
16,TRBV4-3,ASSPGLAGGPFENEQF